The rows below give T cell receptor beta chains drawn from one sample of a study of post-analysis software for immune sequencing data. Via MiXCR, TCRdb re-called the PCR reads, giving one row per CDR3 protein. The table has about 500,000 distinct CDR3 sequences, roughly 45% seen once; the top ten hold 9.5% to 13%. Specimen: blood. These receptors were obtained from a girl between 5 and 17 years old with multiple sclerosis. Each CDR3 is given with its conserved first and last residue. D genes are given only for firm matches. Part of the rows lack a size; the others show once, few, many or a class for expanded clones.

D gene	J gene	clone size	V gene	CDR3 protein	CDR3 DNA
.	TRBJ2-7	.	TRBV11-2	CASSPPAVREQYF	TGTGCCAGCAGCCCCCCCGCAGTCCGCGAGCAGTACTTC
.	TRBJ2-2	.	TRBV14	CASSQIWGSTGELFF	TGTGCCAGCAGCCAAATTTGGGGGAGCACCGGGGAGCTGTTTTTT
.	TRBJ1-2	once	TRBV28	CASSSSRTLHTF	TGTGCCAGCAGTTCAAGTAGGACCTTACACACCTTC
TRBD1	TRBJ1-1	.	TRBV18	CASSPQGANTEAFF	TGTGCCAGCTCACCACAGGGGGCGAACACTGAAGCTTTCTTT
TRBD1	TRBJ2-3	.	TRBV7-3	CASSSVPGQGATQYF	TGTGCCAGCAGCTCGGTCCCGGGACAGGGAGCTACGCAGTATTTT
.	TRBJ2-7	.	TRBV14	CASSSIVTYEQYF	TGTGCCAGCAGCTCTATCGTAACCTACGAGCAGTACTTC
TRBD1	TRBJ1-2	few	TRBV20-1	CSAQRTGFTNYGYTF	TGCAGTGCGCAGCGGACAGGGTTTACTAACTATGGCTACACCTTC
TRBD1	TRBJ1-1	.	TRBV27	CASFVRTGGTEAFF	TGTGCCAGCTTTGTTCGGACAGGGGGCACTGAAGCTTTCTTT
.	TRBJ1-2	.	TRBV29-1	CSVDLMRAGNHGYTF	TGCAGCGTTGACCTCATGAGGGCCGGGAACCATGGCTACACCTTC
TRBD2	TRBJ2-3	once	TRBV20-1	CSTSGGSTDTQYF	TGCAGTACTAGCGGGGGCAGCACAGATACGCAGTATTTT
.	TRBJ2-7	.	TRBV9	CASSVWAETYEQYF	TGTGCCAGCAGCGTATGGGCGGAAACCTACGAGCAGTACTTC
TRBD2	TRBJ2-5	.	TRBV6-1	CASRGGTTQETQYF	TGTGCCAGCAGAGGTGGGACTACCCAAGAGACCCAGTACTTC
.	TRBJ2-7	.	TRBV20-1	CSANRDKSYEQYF	TGCAGTGCTAACCGGGACAAATCCTACGAGCAGTACTTC
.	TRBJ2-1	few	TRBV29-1	CWGELNNEQFF	TGTTGGGGAGAGTTAAACAATGAGCAGTTCTTC
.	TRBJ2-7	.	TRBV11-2	CASSSWTGDRPSYEQYF	TGTGCCAGCAGCTCATGGACGGGTGACAGGCCCTCCTACGAGCAGTACTTC
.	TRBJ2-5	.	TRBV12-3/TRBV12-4	CASGTGSQETQYF	TGTGCCAGCGGCACAGGGTCCCAAGAGACCCAGTACTTC
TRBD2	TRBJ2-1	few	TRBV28	CASRLAGLNEQFF	TGTGCCAGCAGACTAGCGGGTCTCAATGAGCAGTTCTTC
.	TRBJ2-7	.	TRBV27	CASGQGSREQYF	TGTGCCAGCGGGCAGGGATCTCGCGAGCAGTACTTC
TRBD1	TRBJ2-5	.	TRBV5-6	CASSSPGGLETQYF	TGTGCCAGCAGCTCACCAGGGGGCTTAGAGACCCAGTACTTC
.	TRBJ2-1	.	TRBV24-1	CATSDLNRGSSYNEQFF	TGTGCCACCAGTGACCTCAACCGGGGCTCCTCCTACAATGAGCAGTTCTTC
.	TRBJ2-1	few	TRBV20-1	CSADSDRDRYNNEQFF	TGCAGTGCTGACTCAGACCGCGACCGCTACAACAATGAGCAGTTCTTC
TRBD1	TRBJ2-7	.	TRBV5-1	CASSPQTGGAEISYEQYF	TGCGCCAGCAGCCCACAGACAGGGGGAGCAGAAATCTCCTACGAGCAGTACTTC
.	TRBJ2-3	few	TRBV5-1	CASSPGGGTATQYF	TGCGCCAGCAGCCCAGGGGGGGGCACAGCTACGCAGTATTTT
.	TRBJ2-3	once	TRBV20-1	CSAVLAASTDTQYF	TGCAGTGCTGTACTGGCCGCTAGCACAGATACGCAGTATTTT
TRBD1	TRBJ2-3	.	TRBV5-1	CASSRGQGYTDTQYF	TGCGCCAGCAGCAGGGGACAGGGCTACACAGATACGCAGTATTTT
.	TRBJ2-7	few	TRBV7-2	CASSLSVRDTYEQYF	TGTGCCAGCAGCTTGTCGGTCAGGGATACCTACGAGCAGTACTTC
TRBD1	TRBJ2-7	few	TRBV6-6	CASSYSRGGSYEQYF	TGTGCCAGCAGTTACTCGAGAGGGGGCTCGTACGAGCAGTACTTC
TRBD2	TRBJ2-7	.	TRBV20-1	CSPEMTSSYEQYF	TGCAGTCCCGAAATGACTAGCAGCTACGAGCAGTACTTC
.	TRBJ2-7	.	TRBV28	CASSLSTRENSYEQYF	TGTGCCAGCAGTTTATCTACCAGGGAGAACTCCTACGAGCAGTACTTC
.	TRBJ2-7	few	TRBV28	CASSSRDPNPYEQYF	TGTGCCAGCAGTTCCCGGGACCCAAACCCTTACGAGCAGTACTTC
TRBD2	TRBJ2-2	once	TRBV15	CATSRDGGLAEANTGELFF	TGTGCCACCAGCAGAGATGGGGGACTAGCGGAGGCGAACACCGGGGAGCTGTTTTTT
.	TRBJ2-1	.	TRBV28	CASSRLRDEQFF	TGTGCCAGCAGCAGACTACGGGATGAGCAGTTCTTC
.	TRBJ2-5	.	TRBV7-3	CASSLDENSKTQYF	TGTGCCAGCAGCTTAGACGAAAACTCAAAGACCCAGTACTTC
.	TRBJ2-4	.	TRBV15	CATSRDPAKNIQYF	TGTGCCACCAGCAGAGATCCAGCCAAAAACATTCAGTACTTC
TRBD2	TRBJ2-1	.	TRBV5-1	CASSFLLGRTYNEQFF	TGCGCCAGCAGCTTTCTCCTCGGGAGGACCTACAATGAGCAGTTCTTC
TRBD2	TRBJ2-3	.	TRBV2	CASNPYLAGVTDTQYF	TGTGCCAGCAATCCCTACCTAGCGGGAGTTACAGATACGCAGTATTTT
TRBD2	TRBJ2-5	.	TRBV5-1	CASSSLTSEQETQYF	TGCGCCAGCAGCTCCCTTACTAGCGAACAAGAGACCCAGTACTTC
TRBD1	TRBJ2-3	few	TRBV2	CASRKTGGVSTDTQYF	TGTGCCAGCAGAAAGACAGGGGGTGTAAGCACAGATACGCAGTATTTT
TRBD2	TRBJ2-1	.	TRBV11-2	CASRSLTSGTYNEQFF	TGTGCCAGCAGATCCCTCACTAGCGGGACCTACAATGAGCAGTTCTTC
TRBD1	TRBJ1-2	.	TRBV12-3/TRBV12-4	CASSGQDLSGYTF	TGTGCCAGCAGTGGACAGGACCTTTCTGGCTACACCTTC
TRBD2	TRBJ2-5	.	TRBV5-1	CASSLGTSGMGETQYF	TGCGCCAGCAGCTTGGGGACTAGCGGGATGGGAGAGACCCAGTACTTC
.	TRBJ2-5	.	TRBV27	CASSTNRAPAETQYF	TGTGCCAGCAGTACGAACAGGGCGCCGGCGGAGACCCAGTACTTC
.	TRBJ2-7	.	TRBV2	CASSAVSRSGSYEQYF	TGTGCCAGCAGTGCGGTGTCTCGGTCCGGCTCCTACGAGCAGTACTTC
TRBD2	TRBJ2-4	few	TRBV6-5	CASSTAGGSGLNIQYF	TGTGCCAGCAGTACCGCCGGGGGGAGCGGTCTAAACATTCAGTACTTC
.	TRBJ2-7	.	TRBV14	CASSPDVQRPYEQYF	TGTGCCAGCAGCCCAGACGTCCAGCGCCCCTACGAGCAGTACTTC
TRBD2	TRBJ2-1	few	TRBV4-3	CASSQGSSGRAVGNEQFF	TGCGCCAGCAGCCAAGGATCTAGCGGGAGGGCCGTTGGGAATGAGCAGTTCTTC
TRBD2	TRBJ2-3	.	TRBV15	CATSRSPGLAADTQYF	TGTGCCACCAGCAGGAGTCCGGGACTAGCTGCAGATACGCAGTATTTT